This T cell receptor (beta chain) was documented in a study of blood T cell repertoires in COVID-19. Study-wide background: Acute and convalescent COVID-19 specimens originated in the United States, Italy and Spain. Nucleic acid was either cDNA or gDNA, and it came from T cells, B-cell-depleted T cells, or PBMCs.

In the source study's methods: How many nucleated cells were present was estimated from reference gene primer amplification. Libraries were prepared by immunoSEQ multiplex PCR; TCRdb keeps only in-frame clonotypes and omits some of them. The DNA gave D and trimming, while V, J and clone size come from that table. Of 100,000 to 120,000 clones listed, roughly four fifths are singletons. This CDR3 contains 17 residues. V shed 4 bases, J shed 9 bases, and the junction held 20 bases outside the gene matches. Germline V gene data show CDR1 as SGHRS and CDR2 as YFSETQ. The TCR originated in a woman in her sixties or seventies with acute or convalescent COVID-19. Sequencing was done on a sample of peripheral blood. The chain couples TRBV5-1 to TRBJ2-7; 9 positions match TRBD1. The CDR3 reads CASSGLVMGGQGATQYF. The DNA for the CDR3 is TGCGCCAGCAGCGGCCTAGTGATGGGGGGACAGGGTGCTACGCAGTACTTC.